Sequencing of this T cell receptor beta chain was carried out in a study of shared clonotypes between healthy human individuals. TCRdb's table, derived via immunoSEQ multiplex PCR, lists solely in-frame clones and lacks some. The sample consists of about 1.1 million clones, around three quarters of them appearing once. Study-level points and caveats: Unshared clonotypes carried lower generation probabilities than those common to all four donors.

Details on this clone: Its antigen is still unknown. The germline gene is not matched at one end of the junction; a read error may be the cause. The sample contains more than one DNA sequence encoding this CDR3.

Germline V lookup: CDR1 SGHDN, CDR2 FVKESK. The CDR3 is 16 amino acids. The specimen was memory CD4+ T cells from PBMCs. The subset was: CD45RA-negative fraction. The chain couples TRBV14 to TRBJ2-1; D is possibly TRBD1 or TRBD2 (6 bases each). This receptor was obtained from a young man in good health. Some clones in this sample may be carry-over from other donors' samples. The CDR3 here is CASSFITGLGGNEQFF. In DNA form, the CDR3 reads TGCGCCAGCAGCTTTATAACAGGGCTCGGGGGCAATGAGCAGTTCTTC.